These 21 T cell receptor beta chains originate from one sample sequenced in a study of CD8 T cells in ankylosing spondylitis (dated by TCRdb to about 2017). Library prep was done by 5' RACE. Reads for this sample came from an Illumina HiSeq 2500. In TCRdb, the public reads were trimmed at Q25 with fastp and aligned with MiXCR, with productive beta chains retained. Each CDR3 protein appears once, grouped with its most common genes and DNA. The sample table records 240,000 or so distinct CDR3 sequences; over 8.5% of these occur just once. The ten biggest clones cover about 6.8% of the sample. Input material: blood, either unsorted or a sorted T cell fraction (not recorded which). These receptor sequences come from a male donor with ankylosing spondylitis or in good health (not recorded which).

This clonotype was seen many times. The CDR3: CAISDTSGSSYNEQFF. The CDR3 bases are TGTGCCATCAGTGATACTAGCGGGAGCTCCTACAATGAGCAGTTCTTC. The chain combines TRBV10-3 with TRBJ2-1; 11 nucleotides match TRBD2. Germline CDR1 reads ENHRY; CDR2 reads SYGVKD. With 3 bases clipped from V and 0 bases from J, the junction kept 1 base outside the gene matches. CDR3 length equals 16 residues.

This chain uses TRBV12-3 or TRBV12-4 with TRBJ2-7, with 11 bases identical to TRBD1. CDR3 length equals 15 residues. The trim removed 6 bases at V and 6 bases at J, leaving 10 bases unmatched. This chain's CDR3 is CASSRTGGLVFEQYF. CDR3 bases: TGTGCCAGCAGCAGGACAGGGGGCCTAGTGTTCGAGCAGTACTTC.

At least ten counts were recorded for this clonotype. The chain links TRBV5-1 to TRBJ2-3, with 12 bases aligning to TRBD2. CDR1 is SGHRS and CDR2 is YFSETQ in the germline V gene. Trimming at V came to 4 bases and at J to 2 bases, leaving 8 bases not matched to a gene. The CDR3 sequence is 17 residues long. In nucleotides, the CDR3 is TGCGCCAGCAGCCTCGGGACTAGCGGGCGGGTCACAGATACGCAGTATTTT. Protein: CASSLGTSGRVTDTQYF.

The sample holds many counts of this clonotype. CDR3 amino acids: CASRALAGRKETQYF. CDR3 nucleotides: TGTGCCAGCAGGGCCCTAGCGGGGCGTAAAGAGACCCAGTACTTC. This chain uses TRBV12-3 or TRBV12-4 with TRBJ2-5; 9 positions match TRBD2. The CDR3 is made up of 15 amino acids. The ends lost 6 bases at V and 3 bases at J; junction bases unmatched: 8.

There are a few counts of this clonotype. This chain joins TRBV6-1 and TRBJ2-2; D is uncertain. V dropped 5 bases and J dropped 6 bases, with 25 bases sitting between them. This CDR3 is 18 amino acids long. From germline, CDR1 is MNHNS and CDR2 SASEGT. CDR3 protein: CASSTRPARFGSAGELFF. CDR3 DNA sequence: TGTGCCAGCAGTACCCGTCCGGCCAGGTTTGGATCCGCCGGGGAGCTGTTTTTT.

This clonotype showed up many times. The chain links TRBV12-3 or TRBV12-4 to TRBJ2-3; 7 nucleotides match TRBD1. The junction had 11 bases not matched to a gene; V was cut back by 6 bases and J by 8 bases. The length of the CDR3 is 14 residues. The CDR3: CASSLQGLVGTQYF. Written as DNA, the CDR3 is TGTGCCAGCAGCCTACAGGGGTTGGTGGGTACGCAGTATTTT.

This clonotype was observed at least ten times. This chain uses TRBV20-1 with TRBJ2-5; D tentatively reads TRBD1 or TRBD2 (7 bases each). The V and J ends lost 6 bases and 5 bases respectively, with 16 bases between them. Germline CDR1 DFQATT, CDR2 SNEGSKA (reference sequence). The CDR3 sequence is 13 residues long. The CDR3 sequence: CSAAQGGEETQYF. The DNA of the CDR3 is TGCAGTGCAGCCCAGGGGGGGGAGGAGACCCAGTACTTC.

The table lists this clonotype with a few counts. The genes are TRBV27 and TRBJ1-2, with D perhaps matching TRBD1 (6 bases). The V and J ends lost 9 bases and 1 base respectively, with 18 bases between them. There are 15 residues in the CDR3. The germline V gene has CDR1 MNHEY and CDR2 SMNVEV (reference sequence). The CDR3 sequence is CASRRGGGDNYGYTF. The CDR3 coding sequence is TGTGCCAGTAGAAGAGGTGGGGGCGATAACTATGGCTACACCTTC.

There are many counts of this clonotype. The chain combines TRBV29-1 with TRBJ2-3, with D unclear. The V gene's germline CDR1 is SQVTM and CDR2 ANQGSEA. V shed 2 bases and J shed 5 bases, with 2 bases lying between them. The CDR3 totals 10 residues. CDR3 protein: CSVELDTQYF. The DNA for the CDR3 is TGCAGCGTTGAATTAGATACGCAGTATTTT.

This clonotype was found many times. V is TRBV11-2 and J is TRBJ2-5; D remains ambiguous. This CDR3 contains 11 residues. The germline V gene encodes CDR1 SGHAT and CDR2 FQNNGV. V lost 6 bases and J lost 2, with 4 bases in between. The CDR3 is CASRKQETQYF. In DNA, the CDR3 is TGTGCCAGCAGGAAACAAGAGACCCAGTACTTC.

This clonotype has a count of ten or more. This chain joins TRBV28 and TRBJ2-5, with TRBD1 matching over 7 bases. The CDR3 runs 11 residues. Germline lookup yields CDR1 MDHEN and CDR2 SYDVKM. V lost 3 bases and J lost 12; bases outside the gene matches: 4. As DNA, the CDR3 is TGTGCCAGCAGTTTCAGAGACAGGGAGTACTTC. Its translation is CASSFRDREYF.

The chain carries TRBV7-8 and TRBJ2-3; D perhaps matches TRBD1 (5 bases). V dropped 2 bases and J dropped 2 bases, with 14 bases sitting between them. The germline V gene has CDR1 SGHVS and CDR2 FQNEAQ. CDR3 length: 16 residues. In DNA, the CDR3 is TGTGCCAGCAGCTTACTAGTCAGGGTTCCCACAGATACGCAGTATTTT. It codes for CASSLLVRVPTDTQYF.

As to this clonotype: This may be a read error, as it is one base from a much larger clone. V usage is TRBV28 and J usage is TRBJ1-1, with D possibly being TRBD1 (6 bases). From germline, CDR1 is MDHEN and CDR2 SYDVKM. Trimming pared 8 bases from V and 10 bases from J, leaving 11 bases between. CDR3 length: 10 amino acids. The CDR3 bases are TGTGCCAGCGGGGGCGGTGCAGCTTTCTTT. It is translated as CASGGGAAFF.

This clonotype was observed many times. The chain carries TRBV6-5 and TRBJ1-2; possible D gene TRBD1, 5 bases. CDR3 size: 14 residues. V lost 0 bases and J lost 7, with 12 bases in between. Germline V lookup: CDR1 MNHEY, CDR2 SVGAGI. CDR3 DNA sequence: TGTGCCAGCAGTTACTCTGACGGCGGGGGTGGCTACACCTTC. This encodes CASSYSDGGGGYTF.

This clonotype was observed at least ten times. The chain has TRBV29-1 and TRBJ1-3; unclear D gene. With 4 bases removed from V and 4 bases from J, the gap between germline ends came to 5 bases. CDR1 and CDR2 from the germline V gene are SQVTM and ANQGSEA. The CDR3 consists of 11 residues. The DNA for the CDR3 is TGCAGCGTTGTGGCCGGAAACACCATATATTTT. Its translation is CSVVAGNTIYF.

A word on this clonotype: Being one base from a much bigger clone, this may be a read error. The chain employs TRBV12-5 and TRBJ1-5; 8 nucleotides agree with TRBD1. Germline V gene lookup returns CDR1 LGHNT and CDR2 FRNRAP. This CDR3 region has 17 residues. The CDR3 region has the DNA TGTGCTAGTAGTTTGGTACCCGGGACAGGCAAAACTCAGCCCCAGCATTTT. It specifies CASSLVPGTGKTQPQHF. Full variable domain (remainder filled in from reference TRBV12-5 and TRBJ1-5): DARVTQTPRHKVTEMGQEVTMRCQPILGHNTVFWYRQTMMQGLELLAYFRNRAPLDDSGMPKDRFSAEMPDATLATLKIQPSEPRDSAVYFCASSLVPGTGKTQPQHFGDGTRLSIL.

This clonotype has at least ten counts. The CDR3 DNA is TGCGCCAGCAGACGCTGGACTAAAGATCGGCGCGGGGAGCTGTTTTTT. It is translated as CASRRWTKDRRGELFF. This chain links TRBV5-1 with TRBJ2-2; TRBD2 might be the D (6 bases). The CDR3 covers 16 residues. CDR1 SGHRS and CDR2 YFSETQ come from the germline V gene. V lost 5 bases, J lost 7 bases, and 21 bases lay in between. Filled out from reference TRBV5-1 and TRBJ2-2, the complete variable domain reads KAGVTQTPRYLIKTRGQQVTLSCSPISGHRSVSWYQQTPGQGLQFLFEYFSETQRNKGNFPGRFSGRQFSNSRSEMNVSTLELGDSALYLCASRRWTKDRRGELFFGEGSRLTVL.

This clonotype was detected many times. The J gene is TRBJ1-4, the V gene TRBV5-1, with D unclear. Germline-derived CDR1 and CDR2 are SGHRS and YFSETQ. The CDR3 contains 13 residues. V lost 6 bases to trimming and J lost 0 bases, with 6 bases between them. This CDR3 reads CASTDATNEKLFF. The CDR3 region has the DNA TGCGCCAGCACCGATGCAACTAATGAAAAACTGTTTTTT. The variable domain in full, completed from reference TRBV5-1 and TRBJ1-4, reads KAGVTQTPRYLIKTRGQQVTLSCSPISGHRSVSWYQQTPGQGLQFLFEYFSETQRNKGNFPGRFSGRQFSNSRSEMNVSTLELGDSALYLCASTDATNEKLFFGSGTQLSVL.

This clonotype was recorded many times. V is TRBV12-3 or TRBV12-4 and J is TRBJ2-3; TRBD2 matches 9 bases. The V gene end was trimmed by 8 bases and the J gene end by 3 bases; junction bases not matched to a gene: 9. The CDR3 runs 15 residues. CDR3 region: CASGTGTSFTDTQYF. The CDR3 DNA sequence: TGTGCCAGCGGCACCGGGACTAGCTTTACAGATACGCAGTATTTT.

This clonotype was seen a few times. This chain's CDR3 is CASSSGLVVYEQYF. For the CDR3, the DNA is TGTGCCAGCAGCTCAGGACTAGTGGTGTACGAGCAGTACTTC. J is TRBJ2-7 and V is TRBV7-2, with TRBD2 identical over 7 bases. The junction had 7 bases not matched to a gene; V was cut back by 4 bases and J by 4 bases. The CDR3 has 14 residues. CDR1 and CDR2 (germline): SGHTA, FQGNSA.

This clonotype was counted at least ten times. V and J are TRBV12-3 or TRBV12-4 and TRBJ2-3; no reliable D call. The V gene lost 0 bases and the J gene lost 5 bases, with 9 bases spanning the gap. CDR3 length equals 14 residues. This CDR3 is CASSLAPQIDTQYF. Written as DNA, the CDR3 is TGTGCCAGCAGTTTAGCTCCCCAAATAGATACGCAGTATTTT.